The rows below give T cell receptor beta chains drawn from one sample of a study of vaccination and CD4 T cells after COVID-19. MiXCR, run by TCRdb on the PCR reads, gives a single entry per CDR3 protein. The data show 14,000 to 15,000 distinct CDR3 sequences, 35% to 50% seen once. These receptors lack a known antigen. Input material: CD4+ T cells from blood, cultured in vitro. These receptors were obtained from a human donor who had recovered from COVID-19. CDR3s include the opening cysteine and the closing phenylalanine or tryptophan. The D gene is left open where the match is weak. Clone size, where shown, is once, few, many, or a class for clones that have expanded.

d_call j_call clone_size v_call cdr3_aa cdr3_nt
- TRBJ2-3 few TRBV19 CASSIVFSTDTQYF TGTGCCAGTAGTATTGTGTTTAGCACAGATACGCAGTATTTT
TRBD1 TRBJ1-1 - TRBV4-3 CASSQRRGRDGAFF TGCGCCAGCAGCCAGCGGAGGGGGCGCGACGGAGCTTTCTTT
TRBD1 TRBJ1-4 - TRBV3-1 CASSRSGTAPSNEKLFF TGTGCCAGCAGCCGTAGCGGGACAGCCCCGTCTAATGAAAAACTGTTTTTT
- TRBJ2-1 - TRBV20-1 CSASWGSSYNEQFF TGCAGTGCTAGCTGGGGGAGCTCCTACAATGAGCAGTTCTTC
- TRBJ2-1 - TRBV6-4 CALTERGPSLRDEQFF TGTGCCCTGACTGAGAGGGGACCCTCCTTGCGCGATGAGCAGTTCTTC
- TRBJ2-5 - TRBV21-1 CASSKGDREGETQYF TGTGCCAGCAGCAAAGGGGACAGGGAGGGGGAGACCCAGTACTTC
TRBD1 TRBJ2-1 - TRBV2 CASSRDSRGYINEQFF TGTGCCAGCAGTCGGGACAGTAGGGGATACATCAATGAGCAGTTCTTC
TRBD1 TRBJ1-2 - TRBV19 CASSMLTNPINGPGQLGRGYTF TGTGCCAGTAGTATGCTCACAAATCCCATCAACGGCCCGGGACAGCTGGGAAGGGGCTACACCTTC
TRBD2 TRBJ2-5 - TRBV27 CASSFFGGGEETQYF TGTGCCAGCAGTTTTTTCGGGGGGGGTGAGGAGACCCAGTACTTC
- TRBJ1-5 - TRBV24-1 CATSDPRLPSQPQHF TGTGCCACCAGTGACCCGCGACTCCCCAGTCAGCCCCAGCATTTT
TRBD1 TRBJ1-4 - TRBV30 CAWSIGQGANEKLFF TGTGCCTGGAGTATCGGACAGGGGGCGAATGAAAAACTGTTTTTT
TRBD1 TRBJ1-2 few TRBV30 CAWTGQGVYGYTF TGTGCCTGGACGGGACAGGGGGTTTATGGCTACACCTTC
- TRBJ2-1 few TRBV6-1 CASSESAYNEQFF TGTGCCAGCAGTGAATCGGCCTACAATGAGCAGTTCTTC
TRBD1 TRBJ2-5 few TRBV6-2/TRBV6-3 CASRTVGGLQETQYF TGTGCCAGCAGAACCGTAGGGGGCCTCCAAGAGACCCAGTACTTC
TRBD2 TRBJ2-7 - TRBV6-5 CASSYSLAGAAYEQYF TGTGCCAGCAGTTACTCGTTAGCGGGAGCTGCCTACGAGCAGTACTTC
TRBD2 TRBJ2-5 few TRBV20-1 CSARDRVAGQETQYF TGCAGTGCTAGAGATCGGGTAGCGGGGCAAGAGACCCAGTACTTC
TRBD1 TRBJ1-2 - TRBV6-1 CASRTGGNYGYTF TGTGCCAGCAGAACAGGGGGAAACTATGGCTACACCTTC
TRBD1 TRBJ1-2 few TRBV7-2 CASSDQPGQGSYGYTF TGTGCCAGCAGCGACCAGCCGGGACAGGGATCCTATGGCTACACCTTC
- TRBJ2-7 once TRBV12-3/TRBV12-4 CASSRNLAYEQYF TGTGCCAGCAGTCGTAATTTAGCCTACGAGCAGTACTTC
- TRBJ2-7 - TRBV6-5 CASSYSRGGTYEQYF TGTGCCAGCAGTTACTCCCGGGGCGGTACCTACGAGCAGTACTTC
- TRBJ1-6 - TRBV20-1 CSARDAGLALDNSPLHF TGCAGTGCTAGAGATGCAGGGTTAGCCTTGGATAATTCACCCCTCCACTTT
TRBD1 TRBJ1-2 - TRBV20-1 CSARPQQGEGYGYTF TGCAGTGCTAGACCCCAACAGGGGGAGGGCTATGGCTACACCTTC
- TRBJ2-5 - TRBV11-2 CASSFGTQETQYF TGTGCCAGCAGCTTCGGGACTCAAGAGACCCAGTACTTC
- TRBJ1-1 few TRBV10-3 CAISDSGPRDTEAFF TGTGCCATCAGTGACTCTGGCCCCAGGGACACTGAAGCTTTCTTT
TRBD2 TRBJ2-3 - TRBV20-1 CSAVGLSTADTQYF TGCAGTGCTGTGGGACTAAGCACGGCAGATACGCAGTATTTT
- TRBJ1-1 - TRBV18 CASSPPVQSEAFF TGTGCCAGCTCACCACCGGTACAGTCGGAAGCTTTCTTT
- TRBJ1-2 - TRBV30 CAWSDREFTF TGTGCCTGGAGTGACAGAGAATTCACCTTC
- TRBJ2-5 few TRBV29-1 CSVEAFRETQYF TGCAGCGTTGAAGCTTTTAGAGAGACCCAGTACTTC
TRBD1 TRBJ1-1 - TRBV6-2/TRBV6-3 CASRKTGMSTEAFF TGTGCCAGCAGAAAGACAGGGATGAGCACTGAAGCTTTCTTT
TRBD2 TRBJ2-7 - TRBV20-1 CSASSRSSGDSYEQYF TGCAGTGCTAGTTCCCGCTCTAGCGGAGACTCCTACGAGCAGTACTTC